This entry features one TCR beta chain sequence. Its antigen is not known. This entry is derived from a study of regulatory T cells in long-lasting Graves disease. Time point defined: newly diagnosed GD, antithyroid drugs for less than 3 months. PBMC RNA served as the TCR library source. Investigators prepared the TCR beta libraries by applying iRepertoire HTBI primers and Arm-PCR of CDR3 regions. TCRdb used MiXCR to reprocess the multiplex PCR reads, holding one entry per CDR3 protein. The data hold approximately 400,000 distinct CDR3 sequences, with more than 13% observed a single time. Study results and caveats: Gene preferences differed: TRBV28, TRBJ1-2, TRBJ2-5 in persistent cases.

V dropped 0 bases and J dropped 5 bases, with 16 bases sitting between them. Germline assignment: CDR1 GTSNPN and CDR2 SVGIG (reference sequence). The CDR3 totals 15 residues. The same data also went into a second study, on T cells in Graves' hyperthyroidism and ophthalmopathy. As that study records: Uncontrolled infection, other autoimmune disease, pregnancy and lactation each barred patients from inclusion. An initial round of RT-PCR targeting the TCR CDR3 relied on the HTBI primer set. Ophthalmopathy, which appeared later, was predicted by the model a median around 6.9 months before onset.

The chain joins TRBV30 to TRBJ2-5; no clear D. This clonotype was sampled from a woman in her twenties or thirties with Graves disease. Sequenced material: peripheral blood mononuclear cells (PBMCs), taken at new diagnosis, from a patient treated with antithyroid drugs. CDR3 sequence reads: CAWSVFGSFGETQYF. As DNA, the CDR3 is TGTGCCTGGAGTGTATTTGGGTCCTTTGGGGAGACCCAGTACTTC.